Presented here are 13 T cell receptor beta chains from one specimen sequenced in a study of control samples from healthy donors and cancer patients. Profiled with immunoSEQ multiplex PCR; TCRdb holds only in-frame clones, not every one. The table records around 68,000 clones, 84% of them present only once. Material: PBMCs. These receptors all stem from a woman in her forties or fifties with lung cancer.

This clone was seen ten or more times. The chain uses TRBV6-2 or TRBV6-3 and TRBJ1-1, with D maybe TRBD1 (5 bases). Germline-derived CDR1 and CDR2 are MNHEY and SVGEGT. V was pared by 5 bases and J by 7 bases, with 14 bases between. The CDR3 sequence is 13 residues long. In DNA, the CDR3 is TGTGCCAGCAGTCAAGGGATGAGGGGTGAAGCTTTCTTT. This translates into CASSQGMRGEAFF.

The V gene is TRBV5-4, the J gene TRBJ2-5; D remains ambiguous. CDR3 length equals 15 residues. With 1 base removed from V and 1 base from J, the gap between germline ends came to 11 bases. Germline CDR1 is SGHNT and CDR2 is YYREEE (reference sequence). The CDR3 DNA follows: TGTGCCAGCAGCTTGTCTCCTTGGTCCCAAGAGACCCAGTACTTC. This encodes CASSLSPWSQETQYF.

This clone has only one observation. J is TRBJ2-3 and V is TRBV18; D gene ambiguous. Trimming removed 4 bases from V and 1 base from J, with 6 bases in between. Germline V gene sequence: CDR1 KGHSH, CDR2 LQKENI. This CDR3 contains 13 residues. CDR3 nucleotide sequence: TGTGCCAGCTCACAGACCCGCACAGATACGCAGTATTTT. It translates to CASSQTRTDTQYF.

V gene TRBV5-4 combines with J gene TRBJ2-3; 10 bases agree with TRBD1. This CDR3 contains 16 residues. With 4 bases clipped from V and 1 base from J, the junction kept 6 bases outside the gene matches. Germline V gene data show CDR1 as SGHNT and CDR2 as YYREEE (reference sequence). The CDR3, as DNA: TGTGCCAGCAGCCCTGACAGGGGGCTAGGCACAGATACGCAGTATTTT. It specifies CASSPDRGLGTDTQYF.

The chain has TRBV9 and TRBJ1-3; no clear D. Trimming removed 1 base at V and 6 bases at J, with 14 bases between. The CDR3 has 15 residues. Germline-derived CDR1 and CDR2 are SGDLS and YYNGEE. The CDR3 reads CASSVLAGSENTIYF. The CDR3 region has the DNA TGTGCCAGCAGCGTATTGGCGGGATCCGAAAACACCATATATTTT.

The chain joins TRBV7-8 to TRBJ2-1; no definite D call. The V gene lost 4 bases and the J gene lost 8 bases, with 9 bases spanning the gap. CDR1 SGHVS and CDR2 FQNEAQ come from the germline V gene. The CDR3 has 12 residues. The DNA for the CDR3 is TGTGCCAGCAGCTCGCTCACAGATGAGCAGTTCTTC. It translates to CASSSLTDEQFF.

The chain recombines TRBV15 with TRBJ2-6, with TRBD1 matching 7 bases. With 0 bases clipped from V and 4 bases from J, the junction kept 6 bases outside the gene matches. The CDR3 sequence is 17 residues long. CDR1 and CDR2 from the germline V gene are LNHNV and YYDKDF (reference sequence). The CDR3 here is CATSREMRGRGANVLTF. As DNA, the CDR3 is TGTGCCACCAGCAGAGAGATGAGGGGGCGAGGGGCCAACGTCCTGACTTTC.

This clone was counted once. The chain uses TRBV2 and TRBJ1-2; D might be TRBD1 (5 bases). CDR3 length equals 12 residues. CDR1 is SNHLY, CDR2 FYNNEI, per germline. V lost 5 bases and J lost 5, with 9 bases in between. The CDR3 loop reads CASSTRQYGYTF. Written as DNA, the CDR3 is TGTGCCAGCAGTACAAGACAGTATGGCTACACCTTC.

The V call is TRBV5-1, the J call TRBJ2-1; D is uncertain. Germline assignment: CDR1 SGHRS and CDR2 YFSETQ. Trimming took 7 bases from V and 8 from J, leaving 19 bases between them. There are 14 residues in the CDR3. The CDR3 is CASYPRTARDEQFF. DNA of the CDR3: TGCGCCAGCTACCCCCGGACGGCCCGCGATGAGCAGTTCTTC.

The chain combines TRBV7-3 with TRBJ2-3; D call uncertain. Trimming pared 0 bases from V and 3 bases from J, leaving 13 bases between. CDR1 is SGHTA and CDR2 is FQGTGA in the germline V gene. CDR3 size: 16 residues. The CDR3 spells CASSLTRASLTDTQYF. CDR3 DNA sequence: TGTGCCAGCAGCTTAACCCGCGCTAGTTTGACAGATACGCAGTATTTT.

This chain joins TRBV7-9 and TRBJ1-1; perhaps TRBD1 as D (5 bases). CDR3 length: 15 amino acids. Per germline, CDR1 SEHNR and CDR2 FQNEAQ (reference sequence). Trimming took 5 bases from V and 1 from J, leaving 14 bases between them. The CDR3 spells CASSPQTDPNTEAFF. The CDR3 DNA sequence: TGTGCCAGCAGCCCCCAGACAGACCCGAACACTGAAGCTTTCTTT.

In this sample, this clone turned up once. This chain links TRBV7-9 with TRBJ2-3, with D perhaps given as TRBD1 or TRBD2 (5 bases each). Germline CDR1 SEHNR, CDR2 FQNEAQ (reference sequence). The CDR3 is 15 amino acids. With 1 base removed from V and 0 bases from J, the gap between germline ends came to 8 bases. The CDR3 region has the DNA TGTGCCAGCAGCTTAGACGGGGCTAGCACAGATACGCAGTATTTT. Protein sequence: CASSLDGASTDTQYF.

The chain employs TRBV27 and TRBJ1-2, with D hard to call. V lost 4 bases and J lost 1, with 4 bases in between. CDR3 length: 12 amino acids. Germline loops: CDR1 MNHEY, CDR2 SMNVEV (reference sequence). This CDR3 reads CASSSLNYGYTF. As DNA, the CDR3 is TGTGCCAGCAGTTCCCTTAACTATGGCTACACCTTC.